The 3 T cell receptor beta chains presented below share a single source sample, sequenced in a study of cytomegalovirus exposure and HLA in healthy donors. PCR used 60 Vbeta primers and 13 Jbeta primers. Clones were sequenced by immunoSEQ multiplex PCR, and TCRdb holds only the in-frame ones, with some missing. This table holds about 61,000 clones, more than 70% found once. Sequencing was performed on PBMCs. The source is a man aged 50 to 59 in good health and CMV-seropositive.

In DNA, the CDR3 is TGTGCCAGCAGCTTCGTCGGGTCAGAGACCCAGTACTTC. This sequence encodes CASSFVGSETQYF. The chain recombines TRBV7-9 with TRBJ2-5; D unresolved. V dropped 3 bases and J dropped 4 bases, with 9 bases sitting between them. CDR1 SEHNR and CDR2 FQNEAQ come from the germline V gene (reference sequence). This CDR3 has 13 residues.

J is TRBJ1-2 and V is TRBV6-5; D gene unclear. This CDR3 has 12 residues. Germline CDR1 is MNHEY and CDR2 is SVGAGI. V was pared by 8 bases and J by 4 bases, with 11 bases between. This CDR3 is CASADRGYGYTF. The DNA of the CDR3 is TGTGCCAGCGCCGATCGGGGCTATGGCTACACCTTC.

J is TRBJ2-7 and V is TRBV28; D may be TRBD1 (6 bases). CDR3 length equals 13 residues. The V end was cut by 5 bases, the J end by 2 bases, with 10 bases between. CDR1 and CDR2 (germline): MDHEN, SYDVKM. CDR3 residues: CASSRTVPYEQYF. The CDR3, as DNA: TGTGCCAGCAGTCGGACAGTTCCCTACGAGCAGTACTTC.